These T cell receptor beta chains were read from a single sample in a study of early stage breast cancer tumors. TCRdb's table, derived via immunoSEQ multiplex PCR, lists solely in-frame clones and lacks some. Among thousands of clones listed, around 61% were seen once. Sequenced input: breast tumor tissue. These receptors were collected from a person aged 45-65 years with breast cancer. Each CDR3 is given with its conserved first and last residue. D genes are given only for firm matches. Clone sizes are given selectively: once, few, many, or a class where the clone is expanded.

V gene	clone size	D gene	J gene	CDR3 protein	CDR3 DNA
TRBV2	NA	NA	TRBJ1-1	CASSSAGNTEAFF	TGTGCCAGCAGTTCGGCGGGGAACACTGAAGCTTTCTTT
TRBV21-1	NA	NA	TRBJ1-2	CATSSGDEDYGYTF	TGTGCCACCAGCTCGGGGGACGAGGACTATGGCTACACCTTC
TRBV4-3	NA	NA	TRBJ2-5	CASSQDLGQGETQYF	TGCGCCAGCAGCCAAGATCTTGGTCAGGGAGAGACCCAGTACTTC
TRBV5-6	NA	NA	TRBJ2-2	CASSPLRGANTGELFF	TGTGCCAGCAGTCCGCTCCGGGGAGCGAACACCGGGGAGCTGTTTTTT
TRBV27	NA	TRBD1	TRBJ1-1	CASSSTGTGNTEAFF	TGTGCCAGCAGTTCCACCGGGACAGGGAACACTGAAGCTTTCTTT
TRBV6-1	few	NA	TRBJ1-2	CASRGNINYGYTF	TGTGCCAGTCGCGGGAACATTAACTATGGCTACACCTTC
TRBV11-2	NA	TRBD1	TRBJ2-7	CASSASGTGNYEQYF	TGTGCCAGCAGCGCATCCGGGACAGGGAACTACGAGCAGTACTTC
TRBV5-4	NA	TRBD1	TRBJ1-4	CASSPDRFNEKLFF	TGTGCCAGCAGCCCGGACAGGTTTAATGAAAAACTGTTTTTT
TRBV11-3	NA	NA	TRBJ2-7	CASSRGQLSSEQYF	TGTGCCAGCAGCCGTGGACAGCTTTCCTCGGAGCAGTACTTC
TRBV5-1	once	TRBD1	TRBJ2-7	CASSFLGQGPEQYF	TGCGCCAGCAGCTTCCTCGGACAGGGACCCGAGCAGTACTTC
TRBV13	NA	NA	TRBJ1-1	CASSLRGMNTEAFF	TGTGCCAGCAGCTTACGGGGGATGAACACTGAAGCTTTCTTT
TRBV27	NA	TRBD1	TRBJ2-5	CASSWTGGETQYF	TGTGCCAGCAGTTGGACAGGGGGAGAGACCCAGTACTTC
TRBV10-3	NA	NA	TRBJ2-6	CATDREGANSGANVLTF	TGTGCCACCGACCGGGAGGGGGCCAACTCTGGGGCCAACGTCCTGACTTTC
TRBV5-1	NA	TRBD1	TRBJ2-7	CASSGKTGSEQYF	TGCGCCAGCAGCGGCAAGACAGGGTCCGAGCAGTACTTC